A selection of T cell receptor beta chains follows, all from one sample in a study of Ad26.COV2.S vaccination and SARS-CoV-2 variants. TCRdb's table, derived via immunoSEQ multiplex PCR, lists solely in-frame clones and lacks some. The table includes over 400,000 clones, about 92% detected once. The sample in question was peripheral blood, obtained in a trial of Ad26.COV2.S vaccine versus placebo. The receptor set was obtained from a person aged 18 to 65 who received the Ad26.COV2.S COVID-19 vaccine or a placebo. CDR3s include the opening cysteine and the closing phenylalanine or tryptophan. D genes are given only for firm matches. Some rows have no size entry. The others give once, few or many, or a class for an expanded clone.

j_call v_call clone_size d_call cdr3_nt cdr3_aa
TRBJ1-5 TRBV9 NA TRBD1 TGTGCCAGCTCCACAGGGGAAGGGAATCAGCCCCAGCATTTT CASSTGEGNQPQHF
TRBJ1-1 TRBV30 NA TRBD1 TGTGCTATACAGGGGGGTAGTGCTGAAGCTTTCTTT CAIQGGSAEAFF
TRBJ2-7 TRBV6-5 NA NA TGTGCCAGCAGCGGCCGAGGAGGGGGTCTTTCCGAGCAGTACTTC CASSGRGGGLSEQYF
TRBJ2-5 TRBV28 NA NA TGTGCCAGCAGCCAAGGGGGGGCGGGGGAGACCCAGTACTTC CASSQGGAGETQYF
TRBJ2-1 TRBV7-6 NA TRBD1 TGTGCCAGCAGCAGAGGTCAGGGGGCCGTTAGCAATGAGCAGTTCTTC CASSRGQGAVSNEQFF
TRBJ1-1 TRBV27 NA NA TGTGCCAGCAGCTACCAGGGGCTGAGCACTGAAGCTTTCTTT CASSYQGLSTEAFF
TRBJ1-2 TRBV7-9 NA TRBD1 TGTGCCAGCAGCTTAGTCCGCAGGGGGCGCTTCGCGAACTATGGCTACACCTTC CASSLVRRGRFANYGYTF
TRBJ2-1 TRBV7-2 NA TRBD2 TGTGCCAGCAGCTTAGGGACTAGTTTCGATGAGCAGTTCTTC CASSLGTSFDEQFF
TRBJ1-1 TRBV6-5 once NA TGTGCCAGCAGCCCGATTGGCCTGAACACTGAAGCTTTCTTT CASSPIGLNTEAFF
TRBJ2-3 TRBV7-2 NA TRBD1 TGTGCCAGCAGCTTAGGGGGACAGGGGACCGCAGATACGCAGTATTTT CASSLGGQGTADTQYF
TRBJ2-7 TRBV15 NA NA TGTGCCACCAGGCGGACCTCCGAAGGGGAGCAGTACTTC CATRRTSEGEQYF
TRBJ1-1 TRBV29-1 NA NA TGCAGCGTTGATAGGGCGATGGGCACTGAAGCTTTCTTT CSVDRAMGTEAFF
TRBJ2-7 TRBV7-9 NA NA TGTGCCAGCAGCTCCGGCCGGGAACGGCACTACGAGCAGTACTTC CASSSGRERHYEQYF
TRBJ2-5 TRBV5-5 NA NA TGTGCCAGCAGCTTGCGGGGGCACCAAGAGACCCAGTACTTC CASSLRGHQETQYF
TRBJ1-1 TRBV7-9 NA NA TGTGCCAGCAGCTTTGAGGAGAACACTGAAGCTTTCTTT CASSFEENTEAFF
TRBJ2-7 TRBV7-9 NA TRBD2 TGTGCCAGCAGCATTCTAGCGGGGGAGAACTACGAGCAGTACTTC CASSILAGENYEQYF
TRBJ2-1 TRBV30 NA NA TGTGCCTGGGTGACCGGGACATCGGCGCTTTTTCTCGGCAATGAGCAGTTCTTC CAWVTGTSALFLGNEQFF
TRBJ1-2 TRBV7-9 NA NA TGTGCCAGCAGCCCATTCGTCGGACTCTATGGCTACACCTTC CASSPFVGLYGYTF
TRBJ1-2 TRBV11-2 NA TRBD1 TGTGCCAGCAGACACACACAGGGGGCTCATTATGGCTACACCTTC CASRHTQGAHYGYTF
TRBJ1-6 TRBV7-8 NA TRBD1 TGTGCCAGCAGCCAGCGACAGGGGGCCTCACGCGCATCACCCCTCCACTTT CASSQRQGASRASPLHF
TRBJ2-2 TRBV6-2/TRBV6-3 NA TRBD1 TGTGCCAGCAGTCAGACAGGGGTATTTGACACCGGGGAGCTGTTTTTT CASSQTGVFDTGELFF
TRBJ1-2 TRBV19 NA TRBD1 TGTGCCAGTAGCCAAATGGGACAGGGGGTCTACTATGGCTACACCTTC CASSQMGQGVYYGYTF
TRBJ2-7 TRBV27 NA NA TGTGCCAGCAGCCCCGGGGGCCCCGCCTACGAGCAGTACTTC CASSPGGPAYEQYF
TRBJ2-3 TRBV4-1 NA NA TGCGCCAGCAGCCCACGAGGGGTGTCTAGCACAGATACGCAGTATTTT CASSPRGVSSTDTQYF
TRBJ1-1 TRBV19 NA NA TGTGCCAGTAGTATAGCAGTGAACACTGAAGCTTTCTTT CASSIAVNTEAFF
TRBJ2-5 TRBV29-1 NA TRBD2 TGCAGCGTTGTAAGCGGGGGGGCCCCGGAGACCCAGTACTTC CSVVSGGAPETQYF
TRBJ1-1 TRBV27 NA TRBD1 TGTGCCAGCAGCCGAGCAGGGGGCACGAGGGCGGGTGAAGCTTTCTTT CASSRAGGTRAGEAFF
TRBJ2-1 TRBV7-9 once NA TGTGCCAGCAGCCCGCCTAGCGTTGAGCAGTTCTTC CASSPPSVEQFF
TRBJ2-3 TRBV6-2/TRBV6-3 NA TRBD2 TGTGCCAGCAGTCAGGCGGGGGCTAGCGGGGGGCTCAGGGCAGATACGCAGTATTTT CASSQAGASGGLRADTQYF
TRBJ1-5 TRBV19 NA NA TGTGCCAGTAGTATAGATCTCGACGGATATAGCAATCAGCCCCAGCATTTT CASSIDLDGYSNQPQHF
TRBJ2-1 TRBV5-1 NA NA TGCGCCAGCAGCTCCTTCATTCCCCCCGACAATGAGCAGTTCTTC CASSSFIPPDNEQFF
TRBJ2-5 TRBV12-3/TRBV12-4 NA NA TGTGCCAGCAGTTCAACGCCCTGGGAGACCCAGTACTTC CASSSTPWETQYF
TRBJ1-5 TRBV27 NA TRBD1 TGTGCCAGCAGTTTAAGAGGGGGCGTGCAATATCAGCCCCAGCATTTT CASSLRGGVQYQPQHF
TRBJ2-1 TRBV11-3 NA NA TGTGCCAGCAGCTTAGTAGAGAATGAGCAGTTCTTC CASSLVENEQFF
TRBJ2-1 TRBV11-2 NA TRBD1 TGTGCCAGCAGCGACTGGGACAGTCCCTACAATGAGCAGTTCTTC CASSDWDSPYNEQFF
TRBJ1-3 TRBV5-6 NA NA TGTGCCAGCAGCTTGTCGGAATTCTGGCGAGGCGGAAACACCATATATTTT CASSLSEFWRGGNTIYF
TRBJ1-4 TRBV3-1/TRBV3-2 NA NA TGTGCCAGCAGACGTGGACCCGATGAAAAACTGTTTTTT CASRRGPDEKLFF
TRBJ1-4 TRBV6-6 NA NA TGTGCCAGCAGCCGACCCAGGGGTCGGACAACTAATGAAAAACTGTTTTTT CASSRPRGRTTNEKLFF
TRBJ1-4 TRBV28 NA NA TGTGCCAGCCGGCAGACTAATGAAAAACTGTTTTTT CASRQTNEKLFF
TRBJ2-7 TRBV2 NA NA TGTGCCAGCAGGGAAGCCTACGAGCAGTACTTC CASREAYEQYF
TRBJ2-7 TRBV4-3 NA TRBD1 TGCGCCAGCAGCCAAGATTCTCGAGGGACAGCCATTTCCGAGCAGTACTTC CASSQDSRGTAISEQYF
TRBJ1-3 TRBV6-1 NA TRBD1 TGTGCCAGCAGTGAAGTCGGGCCAGGGGGAGACACCATATATTTT CASSEVGPGGDTIYF
TRBJ2-3 TRBV7-9 NA NA TGTGCCAGCATCCCTTCCCGGGACCGTACGCAGTATTTT CASIPSRDRTQYF
TRBJ1-6 TRBV28 NA TRBD1 TGTGCCAGCAGCCCCGGCAGGGGGCGTTTTTCCTATAATTCACCCCTCCACTTT CASSPGRGRFSYNSPLHF
TRBJ1-3 TRBV6-1 NA NA TGTGCCAGCAGTGAAATAACAGGGTCCACTGGAAACACCATATATTTT CASSEITGSTGNTIYF